This TCR beta chain was obtained from a study of shared clonotypes between healthy human individuals. Study results and caveats: The study found about 5% of naive CD4 clonotypes shared across a few donors.

As regards this clone: Its target is unknown.

Donation came from healthy HIV-negative adults that had no recent acute infections or vaccinations. CD4+ cell separation produced CD45RA+ naive and CD45RA-negative memory subsets. Only in-frame clones appear in the TCRdb table, and some are missing; sequencing was by immunoSEQ multiplex PCR. In the table there are more than 2 million clones, nearly 97% of which are singletons. The sequenced sample consisted of naive CD4+ T cells sorted from blood. The subset here: CD45RA+ positively selected. This TCR came from a young man in good health.

The CDR3 is CSVGGGQANYGYTF. For the CDR3, the DNA is TGCAGCGTTGGAGGGGGGCAAGCTAACTATGGCTACACCTTC. The J gene is TRBJ1-2, the V gene TRBV29-1; the D gene is possibly TRBD1 (6 bases). CDR1 and CDR2 (germline): SQVTM, ANQGSEA. The germline V and J ends were trimmed by 4 bases and 0 bases, with 12 bases remaining between them. This CDR3 region has 14 residues.